This TCR beta chain derives from a study of T cells in tumors after PD-1 blockade. Looking at the study overall: Prior checkpoint blockade, systemic immunosuppressant use, or anti-cancer therapy within 4 weeks excluded patients. A subset received ongoing vismodegib 150 mg daily alongside anti-PD-1 therapy.

With V trimmed by 1 base and J by 8 bases, 8 bases remained unmatched. Per germline, CDR1 LGHNT and CDR2 FRNRAP. The CDR3 consists of 16 residues. Study conclusions and caveats: Blood contained about 43% of the tumor's TCR clonotypes.

Tumor or blood genomic DNA was sequenced, with inputs of roughly 550 ng to 6,500 ng. This clone has just one count. Its antigen is not known. Clones were read by immunoSEQ multiplex PCR, and TCRdb kept only the in-frame ones, dropping some. The table includes around 60,000 clones, about 80% detected once. Sequenced material: PBMCs, taken before anti-PD-1 treatment. This receptor was taken from a human donor with basal cell carcinoma. The chain is built from TRBV12-5 and TRBJ1-2, with 12 bases lining up with TRBD1. CDR3 sequence reads: CASGLGGTGGLGGYTF. For the CDR3, the DNA is TGTGCTAGTGGTTTGGGCGGGACAGGGGGCTTGGGCGGCTACACCTTC.